This T cell receptor beta chain was recovered during a study of blood T cell repertoires in COVID-19. Study details: The samples span acute and convalescent COVID-19 from the United States, Italy and Spain. PBMCs, B-cell-depleted T cells, or T cells provided the cDNA or gDNA that made up the material.

V was pared by 4 bases and J by 3 bases, with 3 bases between. CDR3 size: 12 residues. Looked up from germline, CDR1 is LNHDA and CDR2 is SQIVND (reference sequence). The data were produced by immunoSEQ multiplex PCR, yet TCRdb's version contains in-frame clones alone and is incomplete. The table lists about 110,000 clones, 84% of them singletons. Sequencing was performed on peripheral blood. The receptor comes from a woman of 80 years or more with active or convalescent COVID-19. The rearrangement joins TRBV19 to TRBJ2-2; D not resolved. The DNA of the CDR3 is TGTGCCAGTAGTAGAGACACCGGGGAGCTGTTTTTT. Protein sequence: CASSRDTGELFF.